Following are 17 T cell receptor beta chains from one sample sequenced in a study of T cell responses to AZD1222 COVID-19 vaccine. TCRdb's table, derived via immunoSEQ multiplex PCR, lists solely in-frame clones and lacks some. The sample consists of 110,000 to 150,000 clones, roughly 92% of them appearing once. Sample: peripheral blood, taken on day 0 of AZD1222 vaccination. These receptors all stem from an adult in good health.

The chain links TRBV19 to TRBJ1-6; D unresolved. The CDR3 consists of 16 residues. The V and J ends lost 3 bases and 0 bases respectively, with 9 bases between them. CDR1 is LNHDA, CDR2 SQIVND, per germline (reference sequence). The CDR3 region has the DNA TGTGCCAGTAGTATGATCGTTAGCTCCTATAATTCACCCCTCCACTTT. Translated, it gives CASSMIVSSYNSPLHF. The complete variable domain, with remaining parts taken from reference TRBV19 and TRBJ1-6, reads DGGITQSPKYLFRKEGQNVTLSCEQNLNHDAMYWYRQDPGQGLRLIYYSQIVNDFQKGDIAEGYSVSREKKESFPLTVTSAQKNPTAFYLCASSMIVSSYNSPLHFGNGTRLTVT.

Regarding this clone: Other DNA sequences in this specimen translate into the identical CDR3. The rearrangement uses TRBV19 and TRBJ1-5; D gene uncertain. The CDR3 consists of 13 residues. The V and J ends lost 3 bases and 4 bases respectively, with 7 bases between them. Germline values: CDR1 LNHDA, CDR2 SQIVND (reference sequence). CDR3 bases: TGTGCCAGTAGTATTGGTGGGAATCAGCCCCAGCATTTT. Protein: CASSIGGNQPQHF.

This sequence joins TRBV28 and TRBJ2-7; D could derive from TRBD1 or TRBD2 (6 bases each). V was cut by 2 bases and J by 3 bases, with 14 bases left in between. The germline gives CDR1 MDHEN, CDR2 SYDVKM. The CDR3 loop spans 15 amino acids. The CDR3 loop is CASSLGGRGIYEQYF. The CDR3 DNA follows: TGTGCCAGCAGTTTAGGGGGGCGCGGTATCTACGAGCAGTACTTC.

This chain joins TRBV6-1 and TRBJ2-7, with D maybe TRBD1 (5 bases). Germline-derived CDR1 and CDR2 are MNHNS and SASEGT. V was cut by 0 bases and J by 3 bases, with 15 bases left in between. This CDR3 is 16 amino acids long. The CDR3 region has the DNA TGTGCCAGCAGTGAAGCGCTCAGGGAATTGGGCTACGAGCAGTACTTC. Amino acids: CASSEALRELGYEQYF.

The V call is TRBV5-6, the J call TRBJ2-5, with 8 positions matching TRBD2. Trimming at V came to 4 bases and at J to 5 bases, leaving 4 bases not matched to a gene. Germline V gene sequence: CDR1 SGHDT, CDR2 YYEEEE. The CDR3 covers 13 residues. CDR3 sequence (DNA): TGTGCCAGCAGCCGACTAGCGAAGGAGACCCAGTACTTC. As protein: CASSRLAKETQYF.

This clone came up once. The V and J genes are TRBV5-6 and TRBJ1-2, with D uncertain. Germline V gene lookup returns CDR1 SGHDT and CDR2 YYEEEE. The CDR3 has 13 amino acids. V was cut by 3 bases and J by 2 bases, with 8 bases left in between. Here the CDR3 reads CASSSDGNYGYTF. The CDR3 coding sequence is TGTGCCAGCAGCTCGGACGGAAACTATGGCTACACCTTC.

The chain combines TRBV2 with TRBJ2-1; 10 positions agree with TRBD2. Germline values: CDR1 SNHLY, CDR2 FYNNEI. CDR3 length equals 17 residues. Trimming removed 3 bases from V and 3 bases from J; junction bases left unmatched: 8. The CDR3 DNA sequence: TGTGCCAGCAGTGACGGGACTAGCGCCTCCATCTACAATGAGCAGTTCTTC. This codes for CASSDGTSASIYNEQFF.

The chain recombines TRBV10-3 with TRBJ1-6, with a tentative D call TRBD1 (6 bases). The CDR3 spans 14 residues. With 7 bases removed from V and 6 bases from J, the gap between germline ends came to 13 bases. Looked up from germline, CDR1 is ENHRY and CDR2 is SYGVKD. CDR3 in amino acids: CAINSDSINSPLHF. The CDR3 bases are TGTGCCATCAATTCGGACAGTATTAATTCACCCCTCCACTTT.

The chain is built from TRBV11-2 and TRBJ2-5, with 7 bases that match TRBD1. The CDR3 totals 15 residues. Germline V gene sequence: CDR1 SGHAT, CDR2 FQNNGV. V lost 1 base to trimming and J lost 5 bases; unmatched junction nucleotides: 7. CDR3 in amino acids: CASSLAGTDRETQYF. In DNA, the CDR3 is TGTGCCAGCAGCTTAGCGGGGACAGATCGGGAGACCCAGTACTTC.

This sequence joins TRBV6-5 and TRBJ1-1; D is possibly TRBD1 (5 bases). Germline V gene sequence: CDR1 MNHEY, CDR2 SVGAGI. The CDR3 has 13 residues. Trimming took 4 bases from V and 4 from J, leaving 10 bases between them. This chain's CDR3 is CASSSGWFTEAFF. The CDR3 DNA reads as TGTGCCAGCAGTTCAGGGTGGTTCACTGAAGCTTTCTTT.

The J gene is TRBJ2-1, the V gene TRBV5-1; the D gene is possibly TRBD1 (6 bases). This CDR3 is 14 amino acids long. CDR1 is SGHRS, CDR2 YFSETQ, per germline. The V end was cut by 1 base, the J end by 8 bases, with 13 bases between. For the CDR3, the DNA is TGCGCCAGCAGCTTGTCTGACAGGATGGATGAGCAGTTCTTC. This codes for CASSLSDRMDEQFF. Complete variable domain (other parts from reference TRBV5-1 and TRBJ2-1): KAGVTQTPRYLIKTRGQQVTLSCSPISGHRSVSWYQQTPGQGLQFLFEYFSETQRNKGNFPGRFSGRQFSNSRSEMNVSTLELGDSALYLCASSLSDRMDEQFFGPGTRLTVL.

The chain employs TRBV11-2 and TRBJ2-7; TRBD2 aligns across 7 bases. In germline, CDR1 is SGHAT, CDR2 FQNNGV. CDR3 length: 16 amino acids. The ends lost 1 base at V and 0 bases at J; junction bases unmatched: 6. The CDR3 DNA reads TGTGCCAGCAGCTTAGTACTAGCGTTGAGCTCCTACGAGCAGTACTTC. Encoded protein: CASSLVLALSSYEQYF. The variable domain in full, completed from reference TRBV11-2 and TRBJ2-7, reads EAGVAQSPRYKIIEKRQSVAFWCNPISGHATLYWYQQILGQGPKLLIQFQNNGVVDDSQLPKDRFSAERLKGVDSTLKIQPAKLEDSAVYLCASSLVLALSSYEQYFGPGTRLTVT.

This sequence joins TRBV25-1 and TRBJ2-7, with a possible D match to TRBD2 (6 bases). V lost 3 bases to trimming and J lost 3 bases, with 12 bases between them. Germline CDR1 is MGHDK and CDR2 is SYGVNS. The CDR3 loop spans 14 amino acids. CDR3 protein: CASSDRDSSYEQYF. The CDR3 region has the DNA TGTGCCAGCAGTGATAGGGACTCCAGCTACGAGCAGTACTTC.

The chain recombines TRBV15 with TRBJ1-4; D possibly corresponds to TRBD1 (6 bases). V was pared by 3 bases and J by 8 bases, with 16 bases between. The CDR3 consists of 15 residues. CDR1 is LNHNV and CDR2 is YYDKDF in the germline V gene (reference sequence). In nucleotides, the CDR3 is TGTGCCACCAGCAGGCAACAGGGTGTAGAGGAAAAACTGTTTTTT. Translating it yields CATSRQQGVEEKLFF.

This chain links TRBV19 with TRBJ1-2; TRBD1 is a possible D gene (5 bases). V lost 6 bases, J lost 5 bases, and 19 bases lay in between. This CDR3 is built from 15 residues. CDR1 is LNHDA, CDR2 SQIVND, per germline (reference sequence). This CDR3 reads CASRPLGTAPYGYTF. The CDR3 nucleotides are TGTGCCAGTAGACCACTCGGGACCGCGCCTTATGGCTACACCTTC.

The chain joins TRBV15 to TRBJ2-3; 7 bases agree with TRBD2. CDR1 LNHNV and CDR2 YYDKDF come from the germline V gene (reference sequence). V was clipped by 0 bases and J by 1 base; unmatched bases: 4. The CDR3 contains 16 residues. CDR3 residues: CATSRERAGGTDTQYF. CDR3 DNA sequence: TGTGCCACCAGCAGAGAACGTGCGGGAGGCACAGATACGCAGTATTTT.

The V and J genes are TRBV5-8 and TRBJ2-1; tentative D call: TRBD1 (5 bases). The CDR3 runs 16 residues. Germline values: CDR1 SGHTS, CDR2 YDEGEE. V lost 0 bases and J lost 3, with 13 bases in between. CDR3 residues: CASSLDGREGYNEQFF. The CDR3 DNA sequence: TGTGCCAGCAGCTTGGATGGCAGGGAAGGCTACAATGAGCAGTTCTTC.